This T cell receptor (beta chain) was observed in a study of blood T cell repertoires in COVID-19 (dated by TCRdb to the early 2020s). Regarding the complete study: The collaborator samples originated in the United States, Italy and Spain and spanned the acute and convalescent phases of COVID-19. The material from the prospective study consisted of cDNA or gDNA derived from T cells, B-cell-depleted T cells, or PBMCs. Subjects who had been exposed to COVID-19, were actively infected with it, or had recovered from it provided the deeply sampled blood TCRbeta repertoires that made up the dataset. Where available, HLA class I and class II types were obtained from metadata supplied by the sample provider rather than from assay-based typing. The samples were drawn from the first 160 participants of the ongoing ImmuneRACE study and from 950 to 1,500 subjects provided by 6 global collaborators. A freely available public database, intended as a resource for researchers studying the immune response to SARS-CoV-2, is where the repertoires were released. A de-identified subject ID, COVID-19 status, age in years and sex were almost always included in the sample metadata. Broad study findings and their caveats: The amount of clinical and demographic metadata varied by source and participant and was provided uncurated.

The germline V gene (reference sequence) sets CDR1 to MNHEY and CDR2 to SMNVEV. The CDR3, cysteine through phenylalanine, is 17 amino acids long. Here the CDR3 DNA is all that survives: 51 bases in frame from base 1. Deletion took 3 bases off V and 1 base off J, with a span of 18 bases between the germline ends. Notes on this clone: Its binding antigen is unknown. The sample holds no much larger clone one base away, and base qualities are not on file.

Participants in the prospective study were aged about 18 to 100 years, lived in about two dozen United States geographic areas, and enrolled through a virtual design. In the prospective study, cohorts were assigned on the basis of participant-reported clinical history obtained from a screening survey and a study questionnaire. Recovered participants in ImmuneRACE Cohort 3 were defined by two consecutive negative NP/OP PCR tests, clearance by a healthcare professional, or resolution of symptoms. In the prospective study, whole blood, serum and a nasopharyngeal or oropharyngeal swab were collected from each participant by mobile phlebotomists. Prospective study participants could optionally give additional blood draws and questionnaires over a 2-month period. Before DNA extraction, blood samples from the prospective study were shipped at room temperature or frozen. The immunoSEQ Assay, a bias-controlled multiplex PCR, was used to amplify TCRbeta CDR3 regions from genomic DNA. The authors' pipeline ran thus. Nucleated cell counts per sample were estimated from amplification of reference gene primers within the assay. To quantify the absolute abundance of each unique TCRbeta CDR3 rearrangement, sequence reads were collapsed and filtered. Productive Simpson clonality was computed per sample as the square root of Simpson's diversity index over productive rearrangements. Sourced from immuneACCESS, this table was stored by TCRdb with only in-frame sequences that have V and J called. A share of the clones is absent; for the studies checked, an unresolved V gene accounts for under half, and the remainder has no known explanation. Clonal size and the V and J genes are those of that table, whereas D and trimming came from the DNA. Present in this sample are fewer than 450,000 clones, roughly 84% of which were seen just once. The leading ten clones occupy 1% of the sample.

Recombination joined TRBV27 with TRBJ1-1, and the D gene may be TRBD1, 6 bases matching. Sequencing used PBMCs or T cells enriched from blood (not recorded which). The receptor was isolated from a young woman who had recovered from COVID-19. The base sequence is TGTGCCAGCAGTTTCCTTACCACAGGGAGGGGGAACACTGAAGCTTTCTTT. Its coded protein is CASSFLTTGRGNTEAFF.